One sample yielded the 15 T cell receptor beta chains listed below, sequenced in a study of metastatic and nonmetastatic thyroid tumors. TCRdb re-clonotyped the PCR reads via MiXCR. The sample holds about 39,000 clones; roughly 19% are singletons and the top ten take around 18%. Every patient was untreated before thyroid surgery. The sample consisted of blood. The receptors were sampled from a female donor with papillary thyroid cancer or a benign thyroid nodule (not recorded which). Some clones in this sample may be carry-over from other donors' samples.

The chain couples TRBV11-3 to TRBJ2-7; 7 positions match TRBD1. The CDR3 totals 12 residues. Germline CDR1 and CDR2: SGHNT and YENEEA. V lost 7 bases, J lost 2 bases, and 2 bases stayed unmatched. The CDR3 loop is CASTQGAYEQYF. CDR3 bases: TGTGCCAGCACGCAGGGGGCCTACGAGCAGTACTTC.

On this clone itself: A much larger clone lies one base from this, so it may be a read error. The V call is TRBV7-8, the J call TRBJ1-4; D is unclear. Germline loops: CDR1 SGHVS, CDR2 FQNEAQ. Trimming left V 1 base short and J 7 bases short, with 1 base between. The CDR3 covers 11 residues. CDR3 in amino acids: CASSLVEKLFF. The CDR3 nucleotides are TGTGCCAGCAGCTTAGTTGAAAAACTGTTTTTT.

This clone was picked up many times. The V call is TRBV4-3, the J call TRBJ1-3; D may be TRBD1 (5 bases). V dropped 4 bases and J dropped 0 bases, with 13 bases sitting between them. The length of the CDR3 is 16 residues. Germline CDR1 reads LGHNA; CDR2 reads YSLEER. CDR3 loop: CASSLSRQYSGNTIYF. CDR3 DNA sequence: TGCGCCAGCAGCCTGTCCAGACAGTACTCTGGAAACACCATATATTTT.

This clone appeared many times. The gene calls are TRBV10-3 and TRBJ2-3, with D tentatively TRBD2 (6 bases). Deletions cut 0 bases from V and 1 base from J, with 11 bases between. The CDR3 loop spans 16 amino acids. CDR1 is ENHRY, CDR2 SYGVKD, per germline. CDR3 residues: CAISESWRLGTDTQYF. DNA for the CDR3: TGTGCCATCAGTGAGTCTTGGCGACTAGGCACAGATACGCAGTATTTT.

The sample holds many counts of this clone. This chain joins TRBV30 and TRBJ2-1, with 7 bases that match TRBD2. Germline V lookup: CDR1 GTSNPN, CDR2 SVGIG (reference sequence). The CDR3 sequence is 13 residues long. The V gene end was trimmed by 3 bases and the J gene end by 9 bases; junction bases not matched to a gene: 8. The CDR3 DNA reads as TGTGCCTGGAGCCTAGCGGAGAGGGGTGAGCAGTTCTTC. Its protein is CAWSLAERGEQFF.

Notes on this clone: This could be a read error, since a much larger clone is one nucleotide away. The chain recombines TRBV6-1 with TRBJ2-7; D tentatively reads TRBD1 or TRBD2 (6 bases each). CDR1 MNHNS and CDR2 SASEGT come from the germline V gene. The CDR3 contains 14 residues. V was trimmed by 7 bases and J by 8 bases, leaving 21 bases between them. The CDR3: CASIPRDTADKQYF. CDR3 DNA sequence: TGTGCCAGCATCCCGCGGGACACCGCCGATAAGCAGTACTTC.

This clone came up many times. The gene calls are TRBV29-1 and TRBJ2-3; TRBD2 matches 12 bases. Germline assignment: CDR1 SQVTM and CDR2 ANQGSEA. CDR3 size: 14 residues. CDR3: CSFSRLAGADTQYF. The DNA for the CDR3 is TGCAGTTTTTCCCGACTAGCGGGGGCAGATACGCAGTATTTT.

This clone occurred many times. The chain recombines TRBV6-4 with TRBJ1-2; no clear D gene. Germline-derived CDR1 and CDR2 are MRHNA and SNTAGT. CDR3 length: 15 residues. V dropped 4 bases and J dropped 4 bases, with 16 bases sitting between them. CDR3 sequence: CASSVTAEGSYGYTF. As DNA, the CDR3 is TGTGCCAGCAGTGTTACTGCGGAAGGAAGCTATGGCTACACCTTC.

In its sample, this clone was seen many times. At one end, the junction sequence differs from germline, possibly due to a read error. The sample carries other DNA sequences with the same CDR3. The chain links TRBV14 to TRBJ2-1; 7 bases line up with TRBD2. The CDR3 covers 13 residues. Germline V gives CDR1 SGHDN, CDR2 FVKESK. In DNA form, the CDR3 reads TGTGCCAGCAGTCTATTCACTGGACTAGAGCTGTTCTTC. This codes for CASSLFTGLELFF.

In this sample, this clone turned up many times. The J gene is TRBJ2-7, the V gene TRBV20-1, with 7 bases fitting TRBD1. CDR1 and CDR2 (germline): DFQATT, SNEGSKA (reference sequence). The CDR3 consists of 12 residues. The V gene end was trimmed by 4 bases and the J gene end by 2 bases; junction bases not matched to a gene: 2. The CDR3 loop is CSANQGAYEQYF. CDR3 nucleotide sequence: TGCAGTGCTAATCAGGGGGCCTACGAGCAGTACTTC.

The table lists this clone with a few counts. A much more abundant neighbour one base away suggests this may be a read error. V usage is TRBV2 and J usage is TRBJ2-1; D unresolved. Germline loops: CDR1 SNHLY, CDR2 FYNNEI. V lost 5 bases and J 3 bases, leaving 20 bases between the germline ends. CDR3 length: 17 residues. CDR3 residues: CASSSPEALAFYNEQFF. The CDR3 region has the DNA TGTGCCAGCAGTTCCCCTGAAGCGCTGGCCTTCTACAATGAGCAGTTCTTC.

The sample holds many counts of this clone. The rearrangement joins TRBV20-1 to TRBJ1-1; no reliable D call. With 5 bases removed from V and 1 base from J, the gap between germline ends came to 14 bases. CDR1 and CDR2 (germline): DFQATT, SNEGSKA (reference sequence). CDR3 length equals 14 residues. The CDR3 spells CSAHDPETNTEAFF. In DNA form, the CDR3 reads TGCAGTGCTCATGACCCCGAGACGAACACTGAAGCTTTCTTT.

A few counts support this clone. The CDR3 reads CASTPSSSGANVLTF. CDR3 nucleotides: TGTGCCAGCACCCCCTCGAGCTCTGGGGCCAACGTCCTGACTTTC. The chain combines TRBV28 with TRBJ2-6; D is unclear. The CDR3 is made up of 15 amino acids. Per the germline V gene, CDR1 is MDHEN and CDR2 is SYDVKM. V was trimmed by 7 bases and J by 0 bases, leaving 10 bases between them.

At least ten counts were recorded for this clone. The gene calls are TRBV9 and TRBJ1-2; the match to TRBD1 covers 9 bases. The CDR3 is 18 residues long. J gave up 6 bases and V 4 bases, and 19 bases lay outside the gene matches. The germline V gene encodes CDR1 SGDLS and CDR2 YYNGEE. The CDR3 coding sequence is TGTGCCAGCAGCTTCCGTCCCGGGACAGGGCTGCATGAGGATGGCTACACCTTC. Protein product: CASSFRPGTGLHEDGYTF.

This clone is medium-sized. The chain links TRBV27 to TRBJ2-7, with 7 bases identical to TRBD1. The CDR3 is made up of 14 amino acids. CDR1 is MNHEY, CDR2 SMNVEV, per germline (reference sequence). With 6 bases clipped from V and 2 bases from J, the junction kept 7 bases outside the gene matches. The CDR3 here is CASSRQGNPYEQYF. CDR3 DNA sequence: TGTGCCAGCAGCCGACAGGGTAATCCCTACGAGCAGTACTTC.